These T cell receptor beta chains were read from a single sample in a study of PD-L1 blockade in urothelial cancer. Clones were sequenced by immunoSEQ multiplex PCR, and TCRdb holds only the in-frame ones, with some missing. Among 65,000 to 80,000 clones listed, around four fifths were seen once. The sequencing used PBMCs, collected around atezolizumab (anti-PD-L1) treatment. The origin of the receptors is a man aged 65-85 years with urothelial cancer. The CDR3 runs from the conserved cysteine through the conserved F or W. The D gene is left open where the match is weak. Clone size appears in some rows only: once, few, many, or a class for an expanded clone.

DNA: TGTGCCAGCAGCAAAGGAGGTTGGCCACCCGAACCTTATAGCAATCAGCCCCAGCATTTT; CDR3: CASSKGGWPPEPYSNQPQHF; D: NA; V: TRBV21-1; size: NA; J: TRBJ1-5
DNA: TGTGCCAGCAGCAAATCGGCGGTAAGCTCCTACAATGAGCAGTTCTTC; CDR3: CASSKSAVSSYNEQFF; D: NA; V: TRBV21-1; size: few; J: TRBJ2-1
DNA: TGCGCCAGCCGGGGGGCGACGAACACCGGGGAGCTGTTTTTT; CDR3: CASRGATNTGELFF; D: NA; V: TRBV5-1; size: NA; J: TRBJ2-2
DNA: TGTGCCAGCAGCTTAAGACAGGTCTACGAGCAGTACTTC; CDR3: CASSLRQVYEQYF; D: NA; V: TRBV5-6; size: NA; J: TRBJ2-7
DNA: TGTGCCAGCAGTTTTCAGGGGACAGGGGGCCGGTACACCTTC; CDR3: CASSFQGTGGRYTF; D: TRBD1; V: TRBV28; size: NA; J: TRBJ1-2
DNA: TGTGCCAGCTCACCAGCAAGGGGGAACACTGAAGCTTTCTTT; CDR3: CASSPARGNTEAFF; D: NA; V: TRBV18; size: NA; J: TRBJ1-1
DNA: TGTGCCAGCAGCCGAGGGACTTCCAGCTCCTACGAGCAGTACTTC; CDR3: CASSRGTSSSYEQYF; D: NA; V: TRBV7-2; size: NA; J: TRBJ2-7
DNA: TGTGCCAGCAGCCAGCCCGGGACAGGGATTTGGGAGCAGTACTTC; CDR3: CASSQPGTGIWEQYF; D: TRBD1; V: TRBV14; size: medium-sized; J: TRBJ2-7
DNA: TGCGCCAGCAGCCCATCGGTTGGGGGCGTACCGGCCAAAAACATTCAGTACTTC; CDR3: CASSPSVGGVPAKNIQYF; D: NA; V: TRBV5-1; size: NA; J: TRBJ2-4
DNA: TGTGCCAGCAGCCTGGGACAGGGGGTTTACGAGCAGTACTTC; CDR3: CASSLGQGVYEQYF; D: TRBD1; V: TRBV11-2; size: few; J: TRBJ2-7
DNA: TGTGCCATCAGTGGGGACAGTTATCAGCCCCAGCATTTT; CDR3: CAISGDSYQPQHF; D: TRBD1; V: TRBV10-3; size: NA; J: TRBJ1-5
DNA: TGTGCCAGCAGGACTAGCGGGGCGAGCTCCTACAATGAGCAGTTCTTC; CDR3: CASRTSGASSYNEQFF; D: TRBD2; V: TRBV27; size: NA; J: TRBJ2-1
DNA: TGCGCCAGCAGTCCTAGGGCACAGGGGGAGACCCAGTACTTC; CDR3: CASSPRAQGETQYF; D: TRBD1; V: TRBV5-1; size: NA; J: TRBJ2-5
DNA: TGCGCCAGCAGCTCCCCCCCGGGACTAGCGGGAGGGAGGGGGGCCTACAATGAGCAGTTCTTC; CDR3: CASSSPPGLAGGRGAYNEQFF; D: TRBD2; V: TRBV5-1; size: NA; J: TRBJ2-1
DNA: TGCGCCAGTCAGTGGGGACTAGGAGCGGTCGAGCAGTACTTC; CDR3: CASQWGLGAVEQYF; D: TRBD2; V: TRBV5-1; size: NA; J: TRBJ2-7
DNA: TGCAGTGCTGGCCTCCAGGGGGGACAGTTCTTC; CDR3: CSAGLQGGQFF; D: NA; V: TRBV20-1; size: NA; J: TRBJ2-1
DNA: TGTGCCAGCAGACAACCGGGATCGAACACCGGGGAGCTGTTTTTT; CDR3: CASRQPGSNTGELFF; D: NA; V: TRBV6-5; size: NA; J: TRBJ2-2
DNA: TGTGCCAGCAGCCCCGGCCGGGACTCATATATCGAGCAGTACTTC; CDR3: CASSPGRDSYIEQYF; D: NA; V: TRBV7-8; size: NA; J: TRBJ2-7
DNA: TGTGCCAGCAGATTGGGACTGGAGGCCGATACGCAGTATTTT; CDR3: CASRLGLEADTQYF; D: NA; V: TRBV6-6; size: NA; J: TRBJ2-3
DNA: TGTGCCAGTAGTAAGGGTCAGGGAAGGGGCGCCCCCCGAGGCTATGAGCAGTTCTTC; CDR3: CASSKGQGRGAPRGYEQFF; D: NA; V: TRBV19; size: NA; J: TRBJ2-1
DNA: TGTGCCAGTAAACAGGGTCATATTGTTTACAATGAGCAGTTCTTC; CDR3: CASKQGHIVYNEQFF; D: NA; V: TRBV19; size: few; J: TRBJ2-1
DNA: TGTGCCAGCAGTCATGGGGAGAGGGACGAGCAGTACTTC; CDR3: CASSHGERDEQYF; D: NA; V: TRBV6-5; size: NA; J: TRBJ2-7
DNA: TGTGCCAGCAGCGCGGGCGGACTCCTGAAAGAGACCCAGTACTTC; CDR3: CASSAGGLLKETQYF; D: NA; V: TRBV9; size: NA; J: TRBJ2-5
DNA: TGTGCCAGCAGCCAACAGGGGGCTGGGGCCAACGTCCTGACTTTC; CDR3: CASSQQGAGANVLTF; D: TRBD1; V: TRBV6-5; size: few; J: TRBJ2-6
DNA: TGTGCCAGCAGCCCTACGGACAGCTATGGCTACACCTTC; CDR3: CASSPTDSYGYTF; D: NA; V: TRBV7-8; size: NA; J: TRBJ1-2
DNA: TGTGCCAGCAGGGGACTAGCGGGAGACAATGAGCAGTTCTTC; CDR3: CASRGLAGDNEQFF; D: TRBD2; V: TRBV28; size: NA; J: TRBJ2-1
DNA: TGTGCCAGCAGATCCAGACAGGGAGTAACTGAAGCTTTCTTT; CDR3: CASRSRQGVTEAFF; D: TRBD1; V: TRBV7-6; size: NA; J: TRBJ1-1
DNA: TGTGCCAGCAGCTTGACTGGCGGGAACGAGCAGTACTTC; CDR3: CASSLTGGNEQYF; D: NA; V: TRBV5-4; size: once; J: TRBJ2-7
DNA: TGTGCCAGCAGCCGAGAGTTTGTCGGGGAGCTGTTTTTT; CDR3: CASSREFVGELFF; D: NA; V: TRBV7-2; size: once; J: TRBJ2-2
DNA: TGTGCCAGCAGCTTAACGGGGAGGCTAGCGGGAGACGGACATACGCAGTATTTT; CDR3: CASSLTGRLAGDGHTQYF; D: TRBD2; V: TRBV7-3; size: NA; J: TRBJ2-3
DNA: TGTGCCAGCAGCGTAGGGAGGGGTCAAGAGACCCAGTACTTC; CDR3: CASSVGRGQETQYF; D: NA; V: TRBV9; size: NA; J: TRBJ2-5
DNA: TGTGCCAGCAGCGGGGGGTACTATGGCTACACCTTC; CDR3: CASSGGYYGYTF; D: NA; V: TRBV6-1; size: NA; J: TRBJ1-2
DNA: TGTGCCAGCAGCCCGTCGGACCCGGTCGGACTAGCGGGCACTAGCACAGATACGCAGTATTTT; CDR3: CASSPSDPVGLAGTSTDTQYF; D: TRBD2; V: TRBV7-8; size: NA; J: TRBJ2-3
DNA: TGTGCCAGCTCAACGGGGACAGGTGGGAACACTGAAGCTTTCTTT; CDR3: CASSTGTGGNTEAFF; D: TRBD1; V: TRBV18; size: few; J: TRBJ1-1
DNA: TGTGCCAGCAGTTTATATCAGGGGAATCAGCCCCAGCATTTT; CDR3: CASSLYQGNQPQHF; D: NA; V: TRBV28; size: NA; J: TRBJ1-5
DNA: TGTGCCAGTAGTGGCCATCGGGGGGCCGGCGGGGAGCTGTTTTTT; CDR3: CASSGHRGAGGELFF; D: NA; V: TRBV19; size: NA; J: TRBJ2-2
DNA: TGCGCCAGCAGCCTTGGACAGGGGGCCTACGAGCAGTACTTC; CDR3: CASSLGQGAYEQYF; D: TRBD1; V: TRBV5-1; size: NA; J: TRBJ2-7
DNA: TGTGCCACCAGCAGAGATTGGGTTGGCGGGAGGGCCGGGGATACGCAGTATTTT; CDR3: CATSRDWVGGRAGDTQYF; D: TRBD2; V: TRBV15; size: NA; J: TRBJ2-3
DNA: TGTGCCAGCAGCAAAGGAGGAGGCAGAGATGAAGCTTTCTTT; CDR3: CASSKGGGRDEAFF; D: NA; V: TRBV2; size: few; J: TRBJ1-1
DNA: TGTGCCAGCAGCTCTGGACAGGGGGCGAAGAGCAATCAGCCCCAGCATTTT; CDR3: CASSSGQGAKSNQPQHF; D: TRBD1; V: TRBV7-3; size: NA; J: TRBJ1-5
DNA: TGTGCCAGCAGTTCCATCCGCAGGGGAGGGTACGAGCAGTACTTC; CDR3: CASSSIRRGGYEQYF; D: NA; V: TRBV28; size: NA; J: TRBJ2-7
DNA: TGTGCCAGCAGCTTGACAGGGAACACTGAAGCTTTCTTT; CDR3: CASSLTGNTEAFF; D: NA; V: TRBV7-3; size: once; J: TRBJ1-1
DNA: TGTGCCAGTTCCCCGGACAGGAAGGAATATGGCTACACCTTC; CDR3: CASSPDRKEYGYTF; D: TRBD1; V: TRBV19; size: NA; J: TRBJ1-2
DNA: TGTGCCAGCAGTATAGACAGGACCAATCAGCCCCAGCATTTT; CDR3: CASSIDRTNQPQHF; D: NA; V: TRBV2; size: NA; J: TRBJ1-5
DNA: TGTGCCATCAGCCGAGGGAGCGACACCGGGGAGCTGTTTTTT; CDR3: CAISRGSDTGELFF; D: NA; V: TRBV10-3; size: NA; J: TRBJ2-2
DNA: TGTGCCAGCAGTCAGGGACAGCCTACCTACGAGCAGTACTTC; CDR3: CASSQGQPTYEQYF; D: TRBD1; V: TRBV7-9; size: NA; J: TRBJ2-7
DNA: TGTGCCAGTAGTATAGGGACAGGGGGATTCTACAATGAGCAGTTCTTC; CDR3: CASSIGTGGFYNEQFF; D: TRBD1; V: TRBV19; size: NA; J: TRBJ2-1
DNA: TGTGCCAGCAGCCTGGGGACAGGGCGGGAGCAGTACTTC; CDR3: CASSLGTGREQYF; D: TRBD1; V: TRBV4-2; size: NA; J: TRBJ2-7
DNA: TGTGCCAGTGGTACCGGAGACACTGAAGCTTTCTTT; CDR3: CASGTGDTEAFF; D: NA; V: TRBV27; size: NA; J: TRBJ1-1
DNA: TGTGCCATCAGTGGTGAGGCGAACACTGAAGCTTTCTTT; CDR3: CAISGEANTEAFF; D: NA; V: TRBV10-3; size: few; J: TRBJ1-1
DNA: TGTGCCAGCAGCATACAGGGGGTAACTGGAAACACCATATATTTT; CDR3: CASSIQGVTGNTIYF; D: TRBD1; V: TRBV9; size: NA; J: TRBJ1-3
DNA: TGTGCCAGCAGCGTAGAGCTTAACACTGAAGCTTTCTTT; CDR3: CASSVELNTEAFF; D: NA; V: TRBV9; size: NA; J: TRBJ1-1